Sequencing of this T cell receptor (beta chain) was carried out in a study of blood T cell repertoires in COVID-19. About the research overall: Material from acute and convalescent COVID-19 was sourced from the United States, Italy and Spain. T cells, B-cell-depleted T cells, or PBMCs provided the cDNA or gDNA that served as material.

Germline lookup yields CDR1 MNHEY and CDR2 SMNVEV (reference sequence). V was clipped by 5 bases and J by 5 bases, with 15 bases between them. This CDR3 has 14 amino acids. In the original workflow: The authors estimated nucleated cell counts from reference gene primer amplification. This table comes from immunoSEQ multiplex PCR, and its TCRdb copy is limited to in-frame clones, with some not included. V, J and clone size are taken as reported in that table, and D and trimming were inferred from the DNA itself. The sample has under 200,000 clones, approximately 85% seen once. This receptor was identified in a woman older than 75 with acute or convalescent COVID-19. This chain joins TRBV27 and TRBJ1-2, with D tentatively TRBD1 (5 bases). Sequencing used peripheral blood. This chain's CDR3 is CASSPKGAGYGYTF. The CDR3 DNA follows: TGTGCCAGCAGTCCAAAAGGGGCCGGGTATGGCTACACCTTC.